The source of this T cell receptor (beta chain) is a study of graft-versus-host responses after intestinal transplantation. Study at large: Anti-thymocyte globulin induction preceded 2 to 4 years of tacrolimus and steroid maintenance in all recipients.

The ends were cut back, 4 bases at V and 0 bases at J, with 9 bases in the middle. The CDR3 has 14 amino acids. The germline CDR1 and CDR2 sequences are SGHNT and YYREEE (reference sequence). Profiling relied on immunoSEQ multiplex PCR, and the TCRdb table lists in-frame clones only, not all of them. Of about 93,000 clones in the sample, roughly four fifths were seen once. Comment on this clone: Its antigen is unidentified.

The chain has TRBV5-4 and TRBJ2-3, with no clear D. This receptor was identified in a human donor who received an intestinal transplant. This sample comprised unstimulated CD4+ T cells sorted from spleen or lymph node cells, obtained before intestinal transplant. The CDR3 region is CASSRVSSTDTQYF. CDR3 nucleotide sequence: TGTGCCAGCAGCCGGGTCAGTAGCACAGATACGCAGTATTTT.